This T cell receptor (beta chain) stems from a study of blood T cell repertoires in COVID-19. Sequencing used immunoSEQ multiplex PCR; TCRdb keeps in-frame clones, though not all of them. The sample has roughly 100,000 clones; 82% are singletons. Germline values: CDR1 LNHDA, CDR2 SQIVND (reference sequence). The length of the CDR3 is 15 residues. Deletions cut 1 base from V and 4 bases from J, with 11 bases between. V gene TRBV19 combines with J gene TRBJ1-3; perhaps TRBD1 as D (5 bases). The sequenced sample was peripheral blood. The sequence was collected from an elderly woman with acute or convalescent COVID-19. The CDR3 loop reads CASSIVATAGNTIYF. The CDR3 nucleotides read TGTGCCAGTAGTATAGTGGCGACAGCCGGAAACACCATATATTTT.